This TCR beta chain derives from a study of T cell responses to AZD1222 COVID-19 vaccine (dated by TCRdb to the early 2020s). Some background on the complete study: A total of 230 to 250 trial participants underwent TCR sequencing, of whom about 210 had received two doses of AZD1222 and 26 had received two doses of the MenACWY control vaccine. Enrollment into the trials was organized by age into subgroups of 18-55, 56-69 and 70-plus years, and those subgroups contained approximately 150, 30 and 60 TCR-sequenced participants, respectively.

This clone was counted a few times. Its target antigen remains unknown. The record has no base qualities; no much larger clone is one base away. The time point label for this specimen denotes: about 28 days (+/-7) after the second vaccine dose. AZD1222 recipients given second doses at about 4 weeks or at about 12 weeks were pooled, since spike-specific TCR depth and breadth were not found to differ between the two schedules. The vaccinee samples were drawn from two UK trials, COV001 and COV002, one of which was a single-blind randomized controlled phase 2/3 trial testing AZD1222 (ChAdOx1 nCoV-19) in healthy adults. For TCRbeta chain sequencing, PBMC samples from trial participants were taken at day 0 and at day 28 after the second dose. Study-wide findings and limitations: Because no day 14 peak-response samples were available, repertoires were characterized only after the peak T cell response. Reportedly, almost half of the unique spike-specific TCRs recognized epitopes lying outside the regions that are mutated in the B.1.351 and B.1.1.7 variants. After two AZD1222 doses, spike-specific TCR breadth and depth were significantly higher than at day 0 and than in MenACWY recipients. Conclusions about previously exposed vaccinees were limited because only a handful of AZD1222 recipients were SARS-CoV-2 seropositive at baseline. The 56-69-year group was small, and its depth increase did not reach significance, likely because of low power. The vaccine-associated CD4 TCRs covered the entire spike protein, and the dominant responses fell in regions 160-218 and 743-854. Participants were mostly white British, with more females than males. The authors suggested clonal diversity may have been underestimated.

Trimming removed 2 bases from V and 4 bases from J, leaving 8 bases between the germline ends. CDR1 and CDR2 are read off the germline V gene as MDHEN and SYDVKM. Reading from cysteine to phenylalanine, the CDR3 counts 13 amino acids. Left in the record is the CDR3 DNA by itself, 39 bases read in frame from the first base. The CDR3 regions of human TCRbeta chains were analyzed by immunosequencing. The authors processed their data as follows. TCRs in the repertoires were compared against a reference library of SARS-CoV-2-specific TCRs that had been generated with the MIRA antigen-specificity platform. Breadth meant the fraction of unique TCRs that were SARS-CoV-2-associated, whereas depth meant the fraction of total T cells that were SARS-CoV-2-associated. Using the MIRA data, each spike-specific TCR was assigned both to the spike region to which the TCR was reactive and to a CD4 or CD8 class. Log10-transformed breadth and depth values were compared by one-way ANOVA with Sidak's multiple comparisons tests. What TCRdb holds here is the immuneACCESS table cut down to in-frame rearrangements. Part of the clones is not present; checked against another copy, under half of the missing clones reflect an unresolved V gene, and the others are unexplained. The V and J calls and the clone size are those of that table, but D and trimming were determined from the DNA. This sample is represented by more than 95,000 clones; 65% to 90% of them were singletons. The top ten hold about 26% of the sample.

The chain joins TRBV28 to TRBJ1-1, with no D gene named confidently. The sample in question was peripheral blood, obtained 28 days after the second AZD1222 dose. This receptor was obtained from an adult who received the AZD1222 COVID-19 vaccine. The CDR3 here reads CASSLGMGTEAFF. The nucleotides read TGTGCCAGCAGTTTAGGTATGGGCACTGAAGCTTTCTTT.